The sequence of this T cell receptor (beta chain) was determined in a study of blood T cell repertoires in COVID-19. The protocol was immunoSEQ multiplex PCR, while the TCRdb copy is restricted to in-frame clones and leaves out a portion. The repertoire holds almost 90,000 clones, with 90% as singletons. Germline lookup yields CDR1 MNHEY and CDR2 SMNVEV (reference sequence). This CDR3 contains 15 residues. Between the trimmed V and J ends, which lost 7 bases and 6 bases, there was a span of 19 bases. This chain uses TRBV27 with TRBJ1-5; D might be TRBD1 (6 bases). This TCR came from a young man with COVID-19, enrolled during active disease. The sequenced sample was peripheral blood. The CDR3 sequence: CASNPGGGGGQPQHF. CDR3 nucleotide sequence: TGTGCCAGCAACCCGGGAGGAGGGGGGGGTCAGCCCCAGCATTTT.